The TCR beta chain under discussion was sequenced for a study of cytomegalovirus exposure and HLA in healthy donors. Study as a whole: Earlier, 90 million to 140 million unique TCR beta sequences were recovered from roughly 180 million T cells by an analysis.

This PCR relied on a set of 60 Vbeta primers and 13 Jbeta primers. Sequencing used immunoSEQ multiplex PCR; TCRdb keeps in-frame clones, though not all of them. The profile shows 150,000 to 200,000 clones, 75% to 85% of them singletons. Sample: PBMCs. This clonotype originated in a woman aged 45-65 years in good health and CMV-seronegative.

For the CDR3, the DNA is TGCAGCGTTCCCAGCGGGAGTATCAATGAGCAGTTCTTC. Amino acids: CSVPSGSINEQFF. The chain is built from TRBV29-1 and TRBJ2-1; 8 bases fit TRBD2. V was pared by 5 bases and J by 6 bases, with 6 bases of the junction left unmatched. Germline-derived CDR1 and CDR2 are SQVTM and ANQGSEA. The CDR3 extends over 13 amino acids.